This TCR beta chain was observed in a study of identical twins. Study-wide results and caveats: The more abundant beta clonotypes in cord blood had fewer insertions, and memory repertoires did not show this.

In TCRdb, the 5' RACE reads were re-called with MiXCR into one record per CDR3 protein. This sample has about 730,000 distinct CDR3 sequences; 21% occur once, and the top ten carry 4.3%. In germline, CDR1 is SGHTA, CDR2 FQGNSA. The V gene lost 5 bases and the J gene lost 2 bases, with 11 bases spanning the gap. This CDR3 spans 14 amino acids. To note about this clonotype: Antigen unknown.

These data were also filed under a second study, of T cells expressing NK-cell markers. That investigation notes: Sorted CD3+CD56-NKG2C+, CD3+CD56+NKG2C+ and CD3+CD56+NKG2C- T cells supplied the TCR beta repertoires. There were seven HCMV-seropositive donors and one seronegative donor among the eight sequenced.

Sequencing was performed on PBMCs. V usage is TRBV7-2 and J usage is TRBJ2-3, with D possibly matching TRBD1 (5 bases). The clonotype originates from a woman aged 18-35 years in good health. The CDR3 loop reads CASSRQRVTDTQYF. DNA for the CDR3: TGTGCCAGCAGCCGACAGAGAGTCACAGATACGCAGTATTTT.